This T cell receptor (beta chain) was profiled in a study of cytomegalovirus exposure and HLA in healthy donors. Study-level points and caveats: A list of around 160 TCR beta chains associated with cytomegalovirus was given.

As regards this clone: Its antigen remains unknown.

The PCR had 60 Vbeta and 13 Jbeta primers. Using immunoSEQ multiplex PCR, the repertoire was profiled, and TCRdb retains in-frame clones only, with some absent. The sample carries around 190,000 clones, around 87% recorded once. The sample was PBMCs. The receptor was isolated from a woman aged 18-35 years in good health and CMV-seronegative.

The CDR3 is CASSLLAGGANTQFF. The CDR3 DNA reads as TGCGCCAGCAGCTTGTTAGCGGGGGGCGCAAACACACAGTTCTTC. The chain uses TRBV5-1 and TRBJ2-1; 10 bases map to TRBD2. From germline, CDR1 is SGHRS and CDR2 YFSETQ. The V gene end was trimmed by 1 base and the J gene end by 13 bases; junction bases not matched to a gene: 11. CDR3 size: 15 residues.